This is a list of T cell receptor beta chains from one sample in a study of blood T cell repertoires in COVID-19. Libraries were prepared by immunoSEQ multiplex PCR; TCRdb keeps only in-frame clonotypes and omits some of them. The sample lists 200,000 to 300,000 clones, roughly 84% seen once, with approximately 4% in the top ten. The specimen was peripheral blood. Receptors originate from a man in his 60s with acute or convalescent COVID-19. CDR3s include the opening cysteine and the closing phenylalanine or tryptophan. The D gene is left open where the match is weak. Not every row has a clone size; where given, it reads once, few, many or a size class.

J gene: TRBJ1-3; V gene: TRBV6-6; D gene: NA; clone size: NA; CDR3 protein: CATKSTGNTIYF; CDR3 DNA: TGTGCCACCAAGAGTACTGGAAACACCATATATTTT
J gene: TRBJ2-5; V gene: TRBV4-1; D gene: TRBD2; clone size: NA; CDR3 protein: CASSAGLGLAEETQYF; CDR3 DNA: TGCGCCAGCAGTGCGGGGCTGGGACTAGCGGAAGAGACCCAGTACTTC
J gene: TRBJ2-1; V gene: TRBV25-1; D gene: TRBD2; clone size: NA; CDR3 protein: CASSAAAGAGNEQFF; CDR3 DNA: TGTGCCAGCAGTGCGGCAGCGGGAGCTGGAAATGAGCAGTTCTTC
J gene: TRBJ1-2; V gene: TRBV7-9; D gene: NA; clone size: NA; CDR3 protein: CASSSRTAHYYGYTF; CDR3 DNA: TGTGCCAGCAGCTCGAGGACAGCACACTACTATGGCTACACCTTC
J gene: TRBJ1-1; V gene: TRBV14; D gene: TRBD1; clone size: once; CDR3 protein: CASSGQENTEAFF; CDR3 DNA: TGTGCCAGCAGCGGACAGGAAAACACTGAAGCTTTCTTT
J gene: TRBJ2-1; V gene: TRBV4-2; D gene: TRBD2; clone size: NA; CDR3 protein: CASSQDGTRPSSYNEQFF; CDR3 DNA: TGTGCCAGCAGCCAAGATGGGACTAGACCGTCCTCCTACAATGAGCAGTTCTTC
J gene: TRBJ1-1; V gene: TRBV6-2/TRBV6-3; D gene: NA; clone size: NA; CDR3 protein: CASSYSTMVEAFF; CDR3 DNA: TGTGCCAGCAGTTACTCGACTATGGTGGAAGCTTTCTTT
J gene: TRBJ2-1; V gene: TRBV7-9; D gene: NA; clone size: NA; CDR3 protein: CASSSSPRGFYSYNEQFF; CDR3 DNA: TGTGCCAGCAGCTCGAGTCCCCGGGGGTTCTACTCGTACAATGAGCAGTTCTTC
J gene: TRBJ1-1; V gene: TRBV5-1; D gene: NA; clone size: NA; CDR3 protein: CASSPGRLGRLSTNTEAFF; CDR3 DNA: TGCGCCAGCAGCCCCGGGAGATTGGGGCGACTTTCCACGAACACTGAAGCTTTCTTT
J gene: TRBJ1-5; V gene: TRBV15; D gene: TRBD1; clone size: NA; CDR3 protein: CATSFRQGDSQPQHF; CDR3 DNA: TGTGCCACCAGCTTCCGGCAGGGGGATAGTCAGCCCCAGCATTTT
J gene: TRBJ2-7; V gene: TRBV5-5; D gene: TRBD2; clone size: NA; CDR3 protein: CASSMGLAEQYF; CDR3 DNA: TGTGCCAGCAGCATGGGACTAGCGGAGCAGTACTTC
J gene: TRBJ1-5; V gene: TRBV7-2; D gene: NA; clone size: NA; CDR3 protein: CASSLDIGRGSNQPQHF; CDR3 DNA: TGTGCCAGCAGCTTAGATATTGGGAGAGGGAGTAATCAGCCCCAGCATTTT
J gene: TRBJ2-2; V gene: TRBV9; D gene: NA; clone size: NA; CDR3 protein: CASSPRRSGQNTGELFF; CDR3 DNA: TGTGCCAGCAGCCCCCGGAGGAGCGGGCAGAACACCGGGGAGCTGTTTTTT
J gene: TRBJ1-5; V gene: TRBV19; D gene: TRBD1; clone size: NA; CDR3 protein: CASSTPGTANQPQHF; CDR3 DNA: TGTGCCAGTAGTACACCCGGGACAGCTAATCAGCCCCAGCATTTT
J gene: TRBJ2-7; V gene: TRBV7-6; D gene: TRBD2; clone size: NA; CDR3 protein: CASSLVAGGGEQYF; CDR3 DNA: TGTGCCAGCAGCTTAGTAGCGGGAGGGGGGGAGCAGTACTTC